Listed here are 21 T cell receptor beta chains from one sample, sequenced in a study of identical twins. TCRdb passed the 5' RACE reads through MiXCR, listing each CDR3 protein once. The sample carries 540,000 or so distinct CDR3 sequences, 20% to 25% recorded once. This sample was also put to use in a study of yellow fever vaccine responses in identical twins.

The sample comprised CD4+ T cells sorted from blood. These TCRs come from a woman aged 18-29 years in good health.

This clonotype turned up a few times. This chain links TRBV28 with TRBJ2-3; the D call may be TRBD1 or TRBD2 (6 bases each). This CDR3 region has 15 residues. V dropped 8 bases and J dropped 0 bases, with 15 bases sitting between them. Germline lookup yields CDR1 MDHEN and CDR2 SYDVKM. CDR3 nucleotides: TGTGCCAGCGTTTCTAGGGGGGCTAGCACAGATACGCAGTATTTT. Encoded protein: CASVSRGASTDTQYF.

In this sample, this clonotype turned up many times. V is TRBV12-3 or TRBV12-4 and J is TRBJ1-6; the D gene is possibly TRBD1 (5 bases). V lost 6 bases, J lost 5 bases, and 11 bases lay in between. The CDR3 contains 14 residues. The CDR3 nucleotides are TGTGCCAGCAGCCCCCAGGGAGATAATTCACCCCTCCACTTT. As protein: CASSPQGDNSPLHF.

The table lists this clonotype with a few counts. The CDR3 sequence: CATSGSGRVPDTQYF. The CDR3 nucleotides are TGTGCCACCAGTGGTAGCGGGAGGGTCCCAGATACGCAGTATTTT. This chain links TRBV24-1 with TRBJ2-3; 11 bases are shared with TRBD2. CDR1 KGHDR and CDR2 SFDVKD come from the germline V gene. The V gene end was trimmed by 5 bases and the J gene end by 4 bases; junction bases not matched to a gene: 4. The CDR3 contains 15 residues.

This clonotype was counted only a few times. The chain uses TRBV5-1 and TRBJ1-1; no clear D gene. Between the trimmed V and J ends, which lost 3 bases and 0 bases, there was a span of 12 bases. Germline CDR1 SGHRS, CDR2 YFSETQ. The CDR3 spans 15 residues. Here the CDR3 reads CASSSSRLVNTEAFF. DNA for the CDR3: TGCGCCAGCAGCTCTTCCCGCCTCGTGAACACTGAAGCTTTCTTT.

This clonotype was picked up a small number of times. The V gene is TRBV5-1, the J gene TRBJ2-5; D call uncertain. The CDR3 contains 17 residues. The V and J ends lost 0 bases and 5 bases respectively, with 20 bases between them. From germline, CDR1 is SGHRS and CDR2 YFSETQ. The CDR3 DNA is TGCGCCAGCAGCTTGGCCATGTTGGGAATCGTTACGGAGACCCAGTACTTC. It translates to CASSLAMLGIVTETQYF.

The CDR3, as DNA: TGTGCCAGCAGCTCCAGAGGGAAAGAGACCCAGTACTTC. Amino acid sequence: CASSSRGKETQYF. This chain uses TRBV11-2 with TRBJ2-5, with D perhaps matching TRBD2 (5 bases). The CDR3 covers 13 residues. V lost 4 bases and J 3 bases, leaving 9 bases between the germline ends. Germline V gene sequence: CDR1 SGHAT, CDR2 FQNNGV.

This clonotype turned up a few times. The chain uses TRBV20-1 and TRBJ2-2, with D perhaps matching TRBD1 (6 bases). Germline lookup yields CDR1 DFQATT and CDR2 SNEGSKA (reference sequence). The CDR3 is 13 residues long. The V end lost 2 bases, the J end lost 8 bases, and 12 bases lay between the germline ends. CDR3: CSARLGAWGELFF. The CDR3 nucleotides are TGCAGTGCTAGACTGGGGGCTTGGGGGGAGCTGTTTTTT.

This clonotype was observed a handful of times. The rearrangement links TRBV20-1 to TRBJ2-7, with D possibly being TRBD1 or TRBD2 (6 bases each). The CDR3 extends over 12 amino acids. V was pared by 4 bases and J by 2 bases, with 9 bases between. CDR1 is DFQATT, CDR2 SNEGSKA, per germline (reference sequence). The CDR3 DNA reads TGCAGTGCTAACAGGGAGGCCTACGAGCAGTACTTC. Its protein product is CSANREAYEQYF.

The chain employs TRBV4-1 and TRBJ2-3; 8 bases line up with TRBD1. The V gene end was trimmed by 4 bases and the J gene end by 2 bases; junction bases not matched to a gene: 2. Germline V gene sequence: CDR1 MGHRA, CDR2 YSYEKL. The CDR3 consists of 14 residues. CDR3: CASSRDRYTDTQYF. Written as DNA, the CDR3 is TGCGCCAGCAGCCGGGACAGGTACACAGATACGCAGTATTTT.

There are a few counts of this clonotype. The chain employs TRBV7-2 and TRBJ1-5; TRBD1 matches 9 bases. CDR3 size: 16 residues. J lost 6 bases, V lost 0 bases, and 6 bases had no gene match. CDR1 and CDR2 (germline): SGHTA, FQGNSA. CDR3 sequence reads: CASSLAGQGTSQPQHF. The CDR3 DNA reads TGTGCCAGCAGCTTAGCAGGACAGGGGACAAGTCAGCCCCAGCATTTT.

The chain recombines TRBV28 with TRBJ2-7; D remains ambiguous. CDR1 is MDHEN, CDR2 SYDVKM, per germline. Deletions cut 4 bases from V and 0 bases from J, with 10 bases between. This CDR3 has 14 amino acids. CDR3 loop: CASSSPPGSYEQYF. The CDR3 DNA is TGTGCCAGCAGTTCCCCTCCGGGCTCCTACGAGCAGTACTTC.

The sample holds a few counts of this clonotype. The CDR3 sequence: CATSRRGHGTDTQYF. For the CDR3, the DNA is TGTGCCACCAGCAGAAGGGGGCACGGCACAGATACGCAGTATTTT. This chain joins TRBV15 and TRBJ2-3; 7 bases agree with TRBD1. V shed 2 bases, J shed 1 base, and the junction held 3 bases outside the gene matches. Germline V lookup: CDR1 LNHNV, CDR2 YYDKDF (reference sequence). The length of the CDR3 is 15 residues.

The J gene is TRBJ2-7, the V gene TRBV12-3 or TRBV12-4; maybe TRBD1 (6 bases). The CDR3 contains 12 residues. Trimming took 6 bases from V and 6 from J, leaving 12 bases between them. CDR3 coding DNA: TGTGCCAGCAGAGTACAGGGCTCCGAGCAGTACTTC. Protein: CASRVQGSEQYF.

This chain uses TRBV10-3 with TRBJ2-3; D may be TRBD1 (5 bases). The ends were cut back, 4 bases at V and 0 bases at J, with 11 bases in the middle. Per the germline V gene, CDR1 is ENHRY and CDR2 is SYGVKD. The CDR3 has 15 residues. CDR3 sequence: CAISGSQGSTDTQYF. Here the CDR3 DNA reads TGTGCCATCAGTGGGTCCCAGGGTAGCACAGATACGCAGTATTTT.

This clonotype turned up a few times. The chain is built from TRBV4-1 and TRBJ2-1; D tentatively reads TRBD1 or TRBD2 (7 bases each). This CDR3 spans 14 amino acids. Germline CDR1 is MGHRA and CDR2 is YSYEKL. Trimming took off 3 bases at V and 8 bases at J, with 14 bases between the two ends. Here the CDR3 reads CASSQGGTDYEQFF. For the CDR3, the DNA is TGCGCCAGCAGCCAGGGAGGGACAGACTATGAGCAGTTCTTC.

The chain employs TRBV28 and TRBJ2-7, with 13 bases lining up with TRBD2. The CDR3 spans 16 residues. With V trimmed by 4 bases and J by 6 bases, 9 bases remained unmatched. Germline CDR1 is MDHEN and CDR2 is SYDVKM. Written as DNA, the CDR3 is TGTGCCAGCAGTTCACGCAGACTAGCGGGAGGAGGCGAGCAGTACTTC. This translates into CASSSRRLAGGGEQYF.

The J gene is TRBJ2-7, the V gene TRBV2; TRBD1 aligns across 10 bases. Germline lookup yields CDR1 SNHLY and CDR2 FYNNEI. The CDR3 is 16 amino acids. V trimming: 7 bases; J trimming: 3 bases; junction bases outside the gene matches: 12. Written as DNA, the CDR3 is TGTGCCAGCACCAAAGACCGACAGGGGGCCGGCTACGAGCAGTACTTC. Translating gives CASTKDRQGAGYEQYF.

This chain links TRBV28 with TRBJ2-1, with 10 bases that match TRBD2. This CDR3 region has 15 residues. With 6 bases clipped from V and 5 bases from J, the junction kept 7 bases outside the gene matches. CDR1 is MDHEN and CDR2 is SYDVKM in the germline V gene. The CDR3 loop is CASRPWTSGHNEQFF. The DNA of the CDR3 is TGTGCCAGCAGACCCTGGACTAGCGGCCACAATGAGCAGTTCTTC. The full variable domain, completed using reference TRBV28 and TRBJ2-1, is DVKVTQSSRYLVKRTGEKVFLECVQDMDHENMFWYRQDPGLGLRLIYFSYDVKMKEKGDIPEGYSVSREKKERFSLILESASTNQTSMYLCASRPWTSGHNEQFFGPGTRLTVL.

The chain has TRBV7-8 and TRBJ1-4, with D unresolved. Germline V gene sequence: CDR1 SGHVS, CDR2 FQNEAQ. CDR3 length: 14 residues. Trimming left V 0 bases short and J 11 bases short, with 13 bases between. As DNA, the CDR3 is TGTGCCAGCAGCTTAGCCTCGGATATTGGGAAACTGTTTTTT. This gives the protein CASSLASDIGKLFF.

The chain couples TRBV10-3 to TRBJ2-7, with 10 bases fitting TRBD2. V lost 6 bases and J lost 1; bases outside the gene matches: 6. CDR1 and CDR2 (germline): ENHRY, SYGVKD. CDR3 length equals 15 residues. The CDR3 region is CAIRFGLADSYEQYF. CDR3 DNA sequence: TGTGCCATCAGATTTGGACTAGCGGATTCCTACGAGCAGTACTTC.

The chain is built from TRBV20-1 and TRBJ2-3; no reliable D call. With 5 bases removed from V and 3 bases from J, the gap between germline ends came to 6 bases. The CDR3 is 11 residues long. CDR1 is DFQATT, CDR2 SNEGSKA, per germline (reference sequence). This CDR3 is CSAPETDTQYF. Written as DNA, the CDR3 is TGCAGTGCTCCAGAGACAGATACGCAGTATTTT.